Listed below are T cell receptor beta chains from one sample, sequenced in a study of post-analysis software for immune sequencing data. TCRdb processed the PCR reads anew with MiXCR; each CDR3 protein has one entry. This table holds about 770,000 distinct CDR3 sequences, roughly 50% found once. Material for sequencing was blood. These receptor sequences come from a girl aged 5-17 years with multiple sclerosis. Both conserved end residues are part of each CDR3. The D gene is left open where the match is weak. Clone size is stated in some rows and not others, as once, few, many or a class when expanded.

J: TRBJ2-7; D: NA; V: TRBV5-1; size: NA; DNA: TGCGCCAGCAGCTTGTCGGCGGGACGAACCTACGAGCAGTACTTC; CDR3: CASSLSAGRTYEQYF
J: TRBJ2-5; D: NA; V: TRBV7-2; size: NA; DNA: TGTGCCAGCAGCTTAGCCTCGGTAGAGACCCAGTACTTC; CDR3: CASSLASVETQYF
J: TRBJ1-2; D: NA; V: TRBV12-3/TRBV12-4; size: NA; DNA: TGTGCCAGCAGTTTCAGTCCCCAGGAAAGCACCTTC; CDR3: CASSFSPQESTF
J: TRBJ2-5; D: NA; V: TRBV20-1; size: NA; DNA: TGCAGTGCTAGAGATGGCACCTCACAAGAGACCCAGTACTTC; CDR3: CSARDGTSQETQYF
J: TRBJ2-7; D: NA; V: TRBV27; size: NA; DNA: TGTGCCAGCAGTTGGGGCACCTCCTACGAGCAGTACTTC; CDR3: CASSWGTSYEQYF
J: TRBJ2-7; D: NA; V: TRBV12-3/TRBV12-4; size: NA; DNA: TGTGCCAGCAGTTTTAGGACAGATAATTACGAGCAGTACTTC; CDR3: CASSFRTDNYEQYF
J: TRBJ1-2; D: NA; V: TRBV3-1; size: NA; DNA: TGTGCCAGCAGCCAAGATAGGGTAGCAGGGTTAGTAAGTGGCTACACCTTC; CDR3: CASSQDRVAGLVSGYTF
J: TRBJ2-5; D: TRBD2; V: TRBV28; size: NA; DNA: TGTGCCAGCATCCCTCAGTCGGGAGGGCCTAGGAAGACCCAGTACTTC; CDR3: CASIPQSGGPRKTQYF
J: TRBJ1-4; D: NA; V: TRBV28; size: NA; DNA: TGTGCCAGCAGTTTATCCGGGGGAGCAACTAATGAAAAACTGTTTTTT; CDR3: CASSLSGGATNEKLFF
J: TRBJ2-3; D: NA; V: TRBV6-1; size: NA; DNA: TGTGCCAGCACCCAAACGGTGGCTGTGGATACGCAGTATTTT; CDR3: CASTQTVAVDTQYF
J: TRBJ1-1; D: NA; V: TRBV20-1; size: NA; DNA: TGCAGTGCTTTCTCAGGGAGCACTGAAGCTTTCTTT; CDR3: CSAFSGSTEAFF
J: TRBJ2-1; D: NA; V: TRBV28; size: NA; DNA: TGTGCCAGCAGACCGACCCCAGGAGGGAATGAGCAGTTCTTC; CDR3: CASRPTPGGNEQFF
J: TRBJ2-1; D: NA; V: TRBV5-1; size: few; DNA: TGCGCCAGCAGCTTGGTTGGGACAATTAATGAGCAGTTCTTC; CDR3: CASSLVGTINEQFF
J: TRBJ2-3; D: NA; V: TRBV7-3; size: NA; DNA: TGTGCCAGCAGCTTCACGGGGCATGGCACAGATACGCAGTATTTT; CDR3: CASSFTGHGTDTQYF
J: TRBJ2-1; D: NA; V: TRBV6-6; size: many; DNA: TGTGCCAGCAGTTACTCGTCACCGGCGGGACTTTACAATGAGCAGTTCTTC; CDR3: CASSYSSPAGLYNEQFF
J: TRBJ1-1; D: TRBD1; V: TRBV6-1; size: NA; DNA: TGTGCCAGCAGTGATCCGGGACAGGTGAACACTGAAGCTTTCTTT; CDR3: CASSDPGQVNTEAFF
J: TRBJ2-1; D: NA; V: TRBV4-3; size: few; DNA: TGCGCCAGCAGCCAAGGGTCGGAGGGCGCCTACAATGAGCAGTTCTTC; CDR3: CASSQGSEGAYNEQFF
J: TRBJ1-1; D: NA; V: TRBV14; size: NA; DNA: TGTGCCAGCAGCCACGCCGGTTGGTTCGGCACAGCGGACACTGAAGCTTTCTTT; CDR3: CASSHAGWFGTADTEAFF